This T cell receptor (beta chain) was identified in a study of T cells in Graves' hyperthyroidism and ophthalmopathy. Disease duration under 2 months; hyperthyroidism patients were aged 18 to 65. V was pared by 2 bases and J by 2 bases, with 10 bases between. The CDR3 runs 15 residues. In germline, CDR1 is MNHEY, CDR2 SVGAGI. TCR beta CDR3 regions were amplified from RNA. RT-PCR in the first round (using the HTBI primer set) targeted the TCR CDR3. TCRdb used MiXCR to reprocess the multiplex PCR reads, holding one entry per CDR3 protein. The data show about 260,000 distinct CDR3 sequences, 25% to 30% seen once.

The chain links TRBV6-5 to TRBJ1-3, with a tentative D call TRBD1 (6 bases). Sequenced material: blood. The TCR originated in a man between 35 and 55 years old with Graves' hyperthyroidism that later progressed to Graves' ophthalmopathy. CDR3 sequence: CASSYAGAPGNTIYF. In DNA, the CDR3 is TGTGCCAGCAGTTACGCAGGGGCTCCTGGAAACACCATATATTTT.